The subject of this entry is one T cell receptor (beta chain). Its cognate antigen is unknown. These data come from a study of cytomegalovirus exposure and HLA in healthy donors. The CDR3 has 12 residues. V was pared by 2 bases and J by 10 bases, with 6 bases between. Germline V gene data show CDR1 as LGHNT and CDR2 as FRNRAP. General study findings and limits: Through in vitro validation, a few CMV-associated chains were shown to be specific for CMV antigens. The investigators catalogued 160 or so TCR beta chains as cytomegalovirus-associated.

Libraries were prepared by immunoSEQ multiplex PCR; TCRdb keeps only in-frame clonotypes and omits some of them. There are 90,000 to 150,000 clones in the sample; approximately 86% occur only once, and roughly 4.4% lies in the top ten. This chain links TRBV12-5 with TRBJ1-6, with no clear D. Sequencing was carried out using PBMCs. This TCR derives from a man younger than 35 in good health and CMV-seropositive. In DNA, the CDR3 is TGTGCTAGTGGTTTGACAGTGTCACCCCTCCACTTT. Protein sequence: CASGLTVSPLHF.